Below, one TCR beta chain is given with its context. What it recognizes is unknown. This sample is part of a study of cytomegalovirus exposure and HLA in healthy donors. Study-level points and caveats: Certain indistinguishable V segments, among them TRBV6-2 and TRBV6-3, were excluded. As a later analysis showed, several of the most significant clusters appeared to be linked to common viral pathogens.

This PCR relied on a set of 60 Vbeta primers and 13 Jbeta primers. Repertoires were generated with immunoSEQ multiplex PCR, while TCRdb's copy carries only in-frame clones and drops some. The profile shows around 150,000 clones, approximately 83% of them singletons. The germline V gene encodes CDR1 SGDLS and CDR2 YYNGEE. Trimming cost V 2 bases and J 2 bases, with 3 bases left between them. This CDR3 has 12 amino acids. This sequence was found in a man between 18 and 29 years old in good health and CMV-seropositive. The material sequenced was PBMCs. The rearrangement links TRBV9 to TRBJ2-3, with no clear D. The CDR3 loop reads CASSVSTDTQYF. The CDR3 DNA reads as TGTGCCAGCAGCGTCTCCACAGATACGCAGTATTTT. The full variable domain, its missing parts supplied by reference TRBV9 and TRBJ2-3, is DSGVTQTPKHLITATGQRVTLRCSPRSGDLSVYWYQQSLDQGLQFLIQYYNGEERAKGNILERFSAQQFPDLHSELNLSSLELGDSALYFCASSVSTDTQYFGPGTRLTVL.